These 17 T cell receptor beta chains came from one sample sequenced in a study of shared clonotypes between healthy human individuals. CD8 cells regarded as naive lacked CD45RO, were positively chosen for CCR7, and omitted terminally differentiated effector memory CD45RA+ cells. TCRdb's table, derived via immunoSEQ multiplex PCR, lists solely in-frame clones and lacks some. The sample carries some 2 million clones, about 95% recorded once. The specimen sequenced was naive CD8+ T cells sorted from blood. All receptors come from a man aged 18 to 29 in good health.

The gene calls are TRBV6-6 and TRBJ2-3; TRBD2 might be the D (7 bases). Germline V lookup: CDR1 MNHNY, CDR2 SVGAGI (reference sequence). The V end lost 10 bases, the J end lost 5 bases, and 19 bases lay between the germline ends. CDR3 size: 14 residues. CDR3 DNA sequence: TGTGCCATCTCTTTGAGGGGGGAGGGAGATACGCAGTATTTT. Its protein is CAISLRGEGDTQYF.

The rearrangement joins TRBV13 to TRBJ2-7, with D possibly matching TRBD2 (6 bases). The germline V gene encodes CDR1 PRHDT and CDR2 FYEKMQ (reference sequence). This CDR3 has 14 residues. Trimming shortened V by 2 bases and J by 5 bases, and 13 bases separated the two germline ends. The CDR3 DNA is TGTGCCAGCAGCTTAAGCGGGTCAACCCACGAGCAGTACTTC. Translated, it gives CASSLSGSTHEQYF.

In regard to this clone: This same CDR3 is encoded by further DNA sequences in the sample. As DNA, the CDR3 is TGCGCCAGCAGCCAGGGGACAGGGGGCCTCTACGAGCAGTACTTC. Translation gives CASSQGTGGLYEQYF. The V call is TRBV4-3, the J call TRBJ2-7, with 12 bases aligning to TRBD1. Germline assignment: CDR1 LGHNA and CDR2 YSLEER. The CDR3 extends over 15 amino acids. V was clipped by 3 bases and J by 3 bases; unmatched bases: 3.

The V gene is TRBV11-2, the J gene TRBJ2-1; no reliable D call. Germline V gene sequence: CDR1 SGHAT, CDR2 FQNNGV. This CDR3 has 15 amino acids. Trimming stripped 5 bases from V and 2 bases from J, with 13 bases between. CDR3 protein: CASSPWEDAYNEQFF. The CDR3 DNA follows: TGTGCCAGCAGCCCGTGGGAAGACGCCTACAATGAGCAGTTCTTC. Full variable domain (remainder filled in from reference TRBV11-2 and TRBJ2-1): EAGVAQSPRYKIIEKRQSVAFWCNPISGHATLYWYQQILGQGPKLLIQFQNNGVVDDSQLPKDRFSAERLKGVDSTLKIQPAKLEDSAVYLCASSPWEDAYNEQFFGPGTRLTVL.

The chain links TRBV6-4 to TRBJ1-5; 8 nucleotides agree with TRBD1. CDR3 length: 15 residues. CDR1 and CDR2 from the germline V gene are MRHNA and SNTAGT. Trimming removed 6 bases from V and 10 bases from J; junction bases left unmatched: 14. The CDR3 loop is CASRDFRTGPQPQHF. Written as DNA, the CDR3 is TGTGCCAGCAGGGATTTTAGGACAGGGCCCCAACCCCAGCATTTT.

The chain uses TRBV11-2 and TRBJ2-2, with 7 positions matching TRBD1. This CDR3 spans 19 amino acids. The germline gives CDR1 SGHAT, CDR2 FQNNGV. The junction had 17 bases not matched to a gene; V was cut back by 7 bases and J by 0 bases. CDR3 DNA sequence: TGTGCCAGCATTTCAACCCGACAGGGTACTATCGCGAACACCGGGGAGCTGTTTTTT. It codes for CASISTRQGTIANTGELFF.

V is TRBV4-3 and J is TRBJ1-1, with D unresolved. The CDR3 sequence is 14 residues long. Germline V gene sequence: CDR1 LGHNA, CDR2 YSLEER. Trimming cost V 0 bases and J 5 bases, with 10 bases left between them. CDR3 loop: CASSQDGGSTEAFF. CDR3 nucleotide sequence: TGCGCCAGCAGCCAAGATGGAGGGTCTACTGAAGCTTTCTTT.

The chain couples TRBV5-4 to TRBJ1-4; D is unresolved. V was shortened by 0 bases and J by 0 bases, with 6 bases between the two germline ends. Germline CDR1 and CDR2: SGHNT and YYREEE (reference sequence). The CDR3 length is 15 residues. CDR3 DNA sequence: TGTGCCAGCAGCTTGGCGGATGCAACTAATGAAAAACTGTTTTTT. Translating gives CASSLADATNEKLFF.

V is TRBV7-9 and J is TRBJ1-4; D not resolved. Germline loops: CDR1 SEHNR, CDR2 FQNEAQ (reference sequence). The CDR3 sequence is 16 residues long. V was clipped by 5 bases and J by 7 bases, with 20 bases between them. In nucleotides, the CDR3 is TGTGCCAGCAGCCCGAGATATTACTCCTCGGGTGAAAAACTGTTTTTT. This gives the protein CASSPRYYSSGEKLFF.

In DNA form, the CDR3 reads TGTGCCAGCAGCGCTCAGGTTTCTTACGAGCAGTACTTC. Protein product: CASSAQVSYEQYF. The V call is TRBV11-2, the J call TRBJ2-7; no firm D call. The germline V gene encodes CDR1 SGHAT and CDR2 FQNNGV. V gave up 5 bases and J gave up 4 bases, with 12 bases separating them. This CDR3 has 13 amino acids.

The chain recombines TRBV4-1 with TRBJ1-1, with no clear D. The CDR3 extends over 15 amino acids. Trimming pared 4 bases from V and 1 base from J, leaving 13 bases between. Germline V CDR1 and CDR2: MGHRA, YSYEKL. CDR3 DNA: TGCGCCAGCAGCCTCCGAGAGGGAGAGAACACTGAAGCTTTCTTT. It is translated as CASSLREGENTEAFF.

The rearrangement links TRBV7-9 to TRBJ2-1; D remains unclear. The V end lost 1 base, the J end lost 6 bases, and 10 bases lay between the germline ends. The CDR3 runs to 14 residues. CDR1 and CDR2 from the germline V gene are SEHNR and FQNEAQ (reference sequence). The CDR3 reads CASSLDRHPNEQFF. The CDR3 coding sequence is TGTGCCAGCAGCTTAGATCGACATCCCAATGAGCAGTTCTTC.

The CDR3 sequence is CASSAGDSGGYTF. The CDR3 nucleotides are TGTGCCAGCAGCGCCGGGGACAGTGGGGGCTACACCTTC. The chain couples TRBV5-4 to TRBJ1-2; TRBD1 agrees at 7 bases. CDR1 is SGHNT, CDR2 YYREEE, per germline (reference sequence). With V trimmed by 4 bases and J by 8 bases, 8 bases remained unmatched. The CDR3 length is 13 residues.

Worth noting for this clone: Additional DNA sequences in this sample encode the identical CDR3. This sequence joins TRBV29-1 and TRBJ2-3; D unresolved. Trimming removed 0 bases from V and 1 base from J, with 2 bases in between. The CDR3 spans 12 residues. The germline CDR1 and CDR2 sequences are SQVTM and ANQGSEA. Written as DNA, the CDR3 is TGCAGCGTTGAAGAGGGCACAGATACGCAGTATTTT. This translates into CSVEEGTDTQYF.

The chain joins TRBV6-7 to TRBJ2-6; D gene ambiguous. TRBV6-7 is an ORF for which the function is uncertain. The CDR3 is 12 amino acids. V lost 8 bases and J lost 4, with 6 bases in between. The CDR3 bases are TGTGCCAGCGCAACAGGGGCCAACGTCCTGACTTTC. The encoded protein is CASATGANVLTF.

The chain has TRBV5-5 and TRBJ2-7; D possibly corresponds to TRBD1 (5 bases). Between the trimmed V and J ends, which lost 0 bases and 5 bases, there was a span of 12 bases. From germline, CDR1 is SGHKS and CDR2 YYEKEE (reference sequence). There are 14 residues in the CDR3. The CDR3 region has the DNA TGTGCCAGCAGCTTGGGTTGGGGCCGAGACGAGCAGTACTTC. It yields the protein CASSLGWGRDEQYF.

This clone was counted ten times or more. CDR3 in amino acids: CASSWRGFNQETQYF. CDR3 DNA: TGTGCCAGCAGCTGGAGAGGGTTTAACCAAGAGACCCAGTACTTC. This chain connects TRBV28 to TRBJ2-5; maybe TRBD2 (5 bases). This CDR3 region has 15 residues. V dropped 6 bases and J dropped 0 bases, with 14 bases sitting between them. The germline V gene encodes CDR1 MDHEN and CDR2 SYDVKM. Looking up the rest from reference TRBV28 and TRBJ2-5 gives the full variable domain: DVKVTQSSRYLVKRTGEKVFLECVQDMDHENMFWYRQDPGLGLRLIYFSYDVKMKEKGDIPEGYSVSREKKERFSLILESASTNQTSMYLCASSWRGFNQETQYFGPGTRLLVL.